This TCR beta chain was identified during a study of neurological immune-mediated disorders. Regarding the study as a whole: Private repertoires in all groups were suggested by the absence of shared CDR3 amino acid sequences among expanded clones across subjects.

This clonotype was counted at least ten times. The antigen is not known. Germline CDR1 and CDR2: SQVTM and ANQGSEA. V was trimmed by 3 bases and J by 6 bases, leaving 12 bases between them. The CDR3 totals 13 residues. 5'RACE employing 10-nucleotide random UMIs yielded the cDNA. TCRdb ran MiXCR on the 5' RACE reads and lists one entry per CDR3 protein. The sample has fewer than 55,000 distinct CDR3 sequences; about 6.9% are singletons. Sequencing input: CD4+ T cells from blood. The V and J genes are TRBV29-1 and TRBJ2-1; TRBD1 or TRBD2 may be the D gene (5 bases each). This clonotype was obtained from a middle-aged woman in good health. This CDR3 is CSVEEVRGNEQFF. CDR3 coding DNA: TGCAGCGTTGAGGAGGTGAGGGGCAATGAGCAGTTCTTC.